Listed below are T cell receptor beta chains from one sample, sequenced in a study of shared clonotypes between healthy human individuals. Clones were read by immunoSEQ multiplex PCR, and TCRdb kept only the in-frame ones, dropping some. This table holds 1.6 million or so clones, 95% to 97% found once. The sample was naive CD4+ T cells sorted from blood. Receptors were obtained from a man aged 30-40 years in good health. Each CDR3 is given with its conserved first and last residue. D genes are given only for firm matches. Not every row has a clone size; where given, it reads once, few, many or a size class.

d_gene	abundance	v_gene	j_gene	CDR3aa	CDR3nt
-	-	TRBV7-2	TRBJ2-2	CASSLWSGELFF	TGTGCCAGCAGCTTGTGGTCTGGGGAGCTGTTTTTT
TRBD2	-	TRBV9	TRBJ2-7	CASSKRTSGFYEQYF	TGTGCCAGCAGCAAAAGGACTAGCGGGTTCTACGAGCAGTACTTC
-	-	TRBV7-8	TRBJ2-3	CASSFQGTDTQYF	TGTGCCAGCAGCTTTCAGGGCACAGATACGCAGTATTTT
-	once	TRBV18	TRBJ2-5	CASSRGSLEYQETQYF	TGTGCCAGCTCAAGGGGGTCTCTAGAGTACCAAGAGACCCAGTACTTC
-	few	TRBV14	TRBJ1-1	CASSQVSGAPSTEAFF	TGTGCCAGCAGCCAAGTATCAGGGGCCCCGAGTACTGAAGCTTTCTTT
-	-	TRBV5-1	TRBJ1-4	CASSLATDFSEKLFF	TGCGCCAGCAGCTTAGCGACAGATTTTAGTGAAAAACTGTTTTTT
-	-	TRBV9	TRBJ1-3	CASSARPLLGDIYF	TGTGCCAGCAGCGCCCGACCGCTACTAGGTGACATATATTTT
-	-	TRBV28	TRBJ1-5	CASSLLGGSAYSNQPQHF	TGTGCCAGCAGTTTACTGGGAGGTTCCGCTTATAGCAATCAGCCCCAGCATTTT
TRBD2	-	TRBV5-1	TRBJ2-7	CASSVERERGEQYF	TGCGCCAGCAGCGTCGAGCGGGAGCGTGGCGAGCAGTACTTC
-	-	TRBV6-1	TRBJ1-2	CASSAGFYGYTF	TGTGCCAGCAGTGCCGGGTTCTATGGCTACACCTTC
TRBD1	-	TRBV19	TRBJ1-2	CASSMPGTGLFYGYTF	TGTGCCAGTAGTATGCCCGGGACAGGGCTGTTCTATGGCTACACCTTC
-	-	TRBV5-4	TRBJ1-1	CASSSTSSEAFF	TGTGCCAGCAGCTCGACGAGCTCTGAAGCTTTCTTT
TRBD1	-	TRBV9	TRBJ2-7	CASSVLWTGEGEQYF	TGTGCCAGCAGCGTGCTTTGGACAGGGGAGGGCGAGCAGTACTTC
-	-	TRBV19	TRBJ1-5	CASSIGPRFPNQPQHF	TGTGCCAGTAGTATAGGTCCAAGGTTCCCCAATCAGCCCCAGCATTTT
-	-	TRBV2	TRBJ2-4	CASKSGGEIGIQYF	TGTGCCAGCAAATCAGGAGGGGAGATCGGCATTCAGTACTTC
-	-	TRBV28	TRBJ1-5	CASSFSGVGNQPQHF	TGTGCCAGCAGTTTTTCGGGAGTCGGCAATCAGCCCCAGCATTTT
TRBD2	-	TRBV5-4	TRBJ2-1	CASSSSSGRAYNEQFF	TGTGCCAGCAGCTCTTCTAGCGGGAGGGCGTACAATGAGCAGTTCTTC
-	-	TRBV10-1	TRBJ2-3	CASSQDTDTQYF	TGCGCCAGCAGCCAGGACACAGATACGCAGTATTTT
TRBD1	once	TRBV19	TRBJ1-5	CASSIDRAGQPQHF	TGTGCCAGTAGTATCGACAGGGCCGGTCAGCCCCAGCATTTT
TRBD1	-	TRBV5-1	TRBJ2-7	CASSLVPRGKSSYEQYF	TGCGCCAGCAGCTTGGTCCCCAGGGGGAAGAGCTCCTACGAGCAGTACTTC
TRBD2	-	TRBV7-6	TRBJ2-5	CASSTNSGRVQETQYF	TGTGCCAGCAGCACTAATAGCGGGAGAGTCCAAGAGACCCAGTACTTC
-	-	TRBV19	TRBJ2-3	CASTPVQSTDTQYF	TGTGCCAGTACTCCGGTTCAAAGCACAGATACGCAGTATTTT
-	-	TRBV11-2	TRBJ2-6	CASSFTGLRLSGANVLTF	TGTGCCAGCAGCTTTACTGGTTTAAGGTTATCTGGGGCCAACGTCCTGACTTTC
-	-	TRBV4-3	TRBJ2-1	CASSPSPYYNEQFF	TGCGCCAGCAGCCCCAGTCCGTATTATAATGAGCAGTTCTTC
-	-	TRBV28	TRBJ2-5	CASSSYAPISKETQYF	TGTGCCAGCAGTTCATATGCCCCTATATCTAAAGAGACCCAGTACTTC
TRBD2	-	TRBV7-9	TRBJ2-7	CASSLAGEGEQYF	TGTGCCAGCAGCTTAGCAGGGGAGGGCGAGCAGTACTTC
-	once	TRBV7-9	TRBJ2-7	CASSQRGPVSYEQYF	TGTGCCAGCAGCCAACGTGGGCCGGTCTCCTACGAGCAGTACTTC
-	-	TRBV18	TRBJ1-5	CASSFAHRADQPQHF	TGTGCCAGCTCATTTGCCCACAGGGCCGATCAGCCCCAGCATTTT
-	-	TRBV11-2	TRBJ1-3	CASSLVGRRSSSGNTIYF	TGTGCCAGCAGCTTAGTCGGCCGGCGATCTTCATCTGGAAACACCATATATTTT
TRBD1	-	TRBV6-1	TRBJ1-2	CASSYTGGDYGYTF	TGTGCCAGCAGTTATACAGGGGGCGACTATGGCTACACCTTC
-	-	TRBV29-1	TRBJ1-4	CSVAGTFVEKLFF	TGCAGCGTTGCCGGGACCTTCGTTGAAAAACTGTTTTTT
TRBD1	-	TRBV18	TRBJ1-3	CASSSGQGSTNTIYF	TGTGCCAGCTCGTCGGGACAGGGATCTACAAACACCATATATTTT
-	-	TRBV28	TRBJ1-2	CASRPGPLRYGYTF	TGTGCCAGCAGGCCGGGACCTCTTCGATATGGCTACACCTTC
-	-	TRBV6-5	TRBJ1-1	CASITAGVTEAFF	TGTGCCAGCATCACGGCGGGGGTAACTGAAGCTTTCTTT
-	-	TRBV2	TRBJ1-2	CASNRDIGRGYGYTF	TGTGCCAGTAACCGGGACATAGGAAGGGGGTATGGCTACACCTTC
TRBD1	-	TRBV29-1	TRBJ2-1	CSVARGYEQFF	TGCAGCGTTGCCAGGGGGTATGAGCAGTTCTTC
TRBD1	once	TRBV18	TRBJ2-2	CASSPVLLTGLTGELFF	TGTGCCAGCTCACCTGTCTTGTTGACAGGGTTGACCGGGGAGCTGTTTTTT
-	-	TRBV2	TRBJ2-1	CASSTLGYSYNEQFF	TGTGCCAGCAGTACACTAGGCTACTCCTACAATGAGCAGTTCTTC
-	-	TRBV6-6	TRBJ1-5	CASSFNGQQPQHF	TGTGCCAGCAGTTTCAACGGACAGCAGCCCCAGCATTTT
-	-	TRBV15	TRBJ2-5	CATSRDRAQRETQYF	TGTGCCACCAGCAGAGACCGAGCCCAGAGGGAGACCCAGTACTTC
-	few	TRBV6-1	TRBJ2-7	CASREGPYEQYF	TGTGCCAGCAGAGAGGGTCCCTACGAGCAGTACTTC
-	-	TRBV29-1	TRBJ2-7	CSVVVKQQYEQYF	TGCAGCGTTGTAGTCAAGCAGCAATACGAGCAGTACTTC
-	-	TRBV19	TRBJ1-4	CASSDSPTNEKLFF	TGTGCCAGTAGTGACAGCCCAACTAATGAAAAACTGTTTTTT
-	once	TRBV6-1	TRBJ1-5	CASNTGSNQPQHF	TGTGCCAGCAACACCGGGTCCAATCAGCCCCAGCATTTT
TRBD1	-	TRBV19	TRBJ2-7	CASRPSGVRGYEQYF	TGTGCCAGTAGGCCCTCAGGGGTCAGGGGGTACGAGCAGTACTTC
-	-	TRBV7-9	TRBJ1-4	CASSRKENEKLFF	TGTGCCAGCAGCCGAAAGGAGAATGAAAAACTGTTTTTT
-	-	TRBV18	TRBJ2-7	CASSPRDSGNYEQYF	TGTGCCAGCTCACCACGCGATAGCGGAAACTACGAGCAGTACTTC
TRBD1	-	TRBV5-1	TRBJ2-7	CASSFGIQGDYEQYF	TGCGCCAGCAGCTTTGGTATTCAGGGGGACTACGAGCAGTACTTC
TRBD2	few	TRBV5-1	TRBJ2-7	CASGDLAGVGYEQYF	TGCGCCAGCGGGGACTTGGCGGGAGTGGGATACGAGCAGTACTTC
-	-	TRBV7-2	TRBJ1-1	CASSRDPSSEAFF	TGTGCCAGCAGCCGGGACCCTTCTTCTGAAGCTTTCTTT
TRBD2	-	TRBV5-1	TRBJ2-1	CASSLAGRENNEQFF	TGCGCCAGCAGCTTGGCCGGGCGGGAGAACAATGAGCAGTTCTTC
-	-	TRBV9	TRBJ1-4	CASSREGEKLFF	TGTGCCAGCAGTAGGGAGGGAGAAAAACTGTTTTTT